This T cell receptor beta chain was obtained from a study of cytomegalovirus exposure and HLA in healthy donors. 13 Jbeta primers and 60 Vbeta primers were used for the PCR. Sequencing was performed with immunoSEQ multiplex PCR; in TCRdb, only in-frame clones are kept and a portion is missing. The sample lists 150,000 to 200,000 clones; 75% to 80% were seen once. Input material: PBMCs. This clonotype originated in a woman aged 40 to 50 in good health and CMV-seronegative.

In DNA, the CDR3 is TGCGCCAGCAGCTTCATCGGGGGGAGCTCCTATAATTCACCCCTCCACTTT. This gives the protein CASSFIGGSSYNSPLHF. The V gene is TRBV5-1, the J gene TRBJ1-6, with D perhaps TRBD1 (5 bases). The CDR3 loop spans 17 amino acids. Germline V CDR1 and CDR2: SGHRS, YFSETQ. V gave up 2 bases and J gave up 0 bases, with 12 bases separating them.